This entry lists 20 T cell receptor beta chains sequenced from one sample in a study of CD8 T cells in ankylosing spondylitis. Their antigens remain unidentified. TCRdb reanalysed the 5' RACE reads using MiXCR and keeps one entry per CDR3 protein. The profile shows hundreds of thousands of distinct CDR3 sequences, approximately 26% of them singletons. General observations from the study: Ankylosing spondylitis blood seemed to carry a telltale TCR beta motif made of roughly eight highly homologous variants.

Sequenced material: blood, either unsorted or a sorted T cell fraction (not recorded which). The source is a male donor with ankylosing spondylitis.

The rearrangement links TRBV29-1 to TRBJ2-4, with D hard to call. This CDR3 is built from 15 residues. Germline loops: CDR1 SQVTM, CDR2 ANQGSEA. The germline V and J ends were trimmed by 3 bases and 1 base, with 13 bases remaining between them. As DNA, the CDR3 is TGCAGCGTTGAGCCGCCTGGGATGGCCAAAAACATTCAGTACTTC. It codes for CSVEPPGMAKNIQYF.

This clonotype was detected only a few times. The chain joins TRBV5-1 to TRBJ2-3; maybe TRBD2 (5 bases). CDR3 length: 16 amino acids. The germline V gene encodes CDR1 SGHRS and CDR2 YFSETQ. V was shortened by 4 bases and J by 5 bases, with 20 bases between the two germline ends. In DNA form, the CDR3 reads TGCGCCAGCAGCCTAAGATCGGACTTCGGAGGAGATACGCAGTATTTT. This encodes CASSLRSDFGGDTQYF. Full variable domain (rest looked up from reference TRBV5-1 and TRBJ2-3): KAGVTQTPRYLIKTRGQQVTLSCSPISGHRSVSWYQQTPGQGLQFLFEYFSETQRNKGNFPGRFSGRQFSNSRSEMNVSTLELGDSALYLCASSLRSDFGGDTQYFGPGTRLTVL.

This clonotype was seen more than once but under ten times. The chain carries TRBV20-1 and TRBJ2-3, with D possibly matching TRBD2 (6 bases). The CDR3 totals 17 residues. Trimming removed 4 bases from V and 5 bases from J, with 25 bases in between. Germline CDR1 is DFQATT and CDR2 is SNEGSKA (reference sequence). The CDR3 DNA reads as TGCAGTGCTAAGCCCCCTCGTAGCAGCCCGGGGGTAGATACGCAGTATTTT. This translates into CSAKPPRSSPGVDTQYF.

This chain links TRBV14 with TRBJ2-7; 9 bases line up with TRBD1. The germline V gene has CDR1 SGHDN and CDR2 FVKESK. This CDR3 has 14 residues. The ends lost 3 bases at V and 3 bases at J; junction bases unmatched: 3. As DNA, the CDR3 is TGTGCCAGCAGCCACCGGGACAGGGTCTACGAGCAGTACTTC. Amino acid sequence: CASSHRDRVYEQYF.

The V call is TRBV7-9, the J call TRBJ2-2; D perhaps matches TRBD2 (6 bases). CDR3 size: 15 residues. Trimming left V 5 bases short and J 7 bases short, with 17 bases between. Germline CDR1 and CDR2: SEHNR and FQNEAQ (reference sequence). The CDR3 loop is CASSLAGSGNGELFF. CDR3 nucleotide sequence: TGTGCCAGCAGCCTCGCTGGTAGCGGAAACGGGGAGCTGTTTTTT.

The rearrangement joins TRBV6-6 to TRBJ1-6, with 7 bases identical to TRBD1. CDR3 length equals 13 residues. CDR1 MNHNY and CDR2 SVGAGI come from the germline V gene (reference sequence). With V trimmed by 5 bases and J by 7 bases, 2 bases remained unmatched. Written as DNA, the CDR3 is TGTGCCAGCAGTGGGACAGCCAATTCACCCCTCCACTTT. Translation gives CASSGTANSPLHF.

This clonotype appeared a few times. The chain combines TRBV21-1 with TRBJ1-1. TRBV21-1 is marked as a pseudogene. There are 15 residues in the CDR3. The CDR3 region has the DNA TGTGCCAGCAGCAAAGAGAGGTTCCCTAACACTGAAGCTTTCTTT. Protein sequence: CASSKERFPNTEAFF.

This clonotype turned up a few times. The chain links TRBV20-1 to TRBJ2-1; 10 positions match TRBD1. Germline V gives CDR1 DFQATT, CDR2 SNEGSKA (reference sequence). V was clipped by 5 bases and J by 0 bases; unmatched bases: 4. The CDR3 extends over 15 amino acids. The CDR3 nucleotides are TGCAGTGCTGACAGGGGGCGAAGCTCCTACAATGAGCAGTTCTTC. Its translation is CSADRGRSSYNEQFF.

The V gene is TRBV3-1, the J gene TRBJ1-6, with D perhaps matching TRBD1 (6 bases). Germline V lookup: CDR1 LGHDT, CDR2 YNNKEL (reference sequence). This CDR3 region has 16 residues. V dropped 1 base and J dropped 6 bases, with 13 bases sitting between them. The DNA of the CDR3 is TGTGCCAGCAGCCAAGTACTGGACAGATTTAATTCACCCCTCCACTTT. Translation: CASSQVLDRFNSPLHF.

This clonotype has only a few counts. The rearrangement uses TRBV2 and TRBJ2-6, with D unresolved. V lost 4 bases, J lost 0 bases, and 7 bases lay in between. The germline V gene encodes CDR1 SNHLY and CDR2 FYNNEI. The CDR3 runs to 15 residues. The CDR3 here is CASSGWGSGANVLTF. CDR3 DNA sequence: TGTGCCAGCAGTGGTTGGGGCTCTGGGGCCAACGTCCTGACTTTC.

V gene TRBV20-1 combines with J gene TRBJ1-1; 10 bases map to TRBD1. The length of the CDR3 is 15 residues. The germline gives CDR1 DFQATT, CDR2 SNEGSKA (reference sequence). Trimming at V came to 1 base and at J to 3 bases, leaving 5 bases not matched to a gene. In DNA, the CDR3 is TGCAGTGCTAGAGGAGGGACAGGGGTGGACACTGAAGCTTTCTTT. It encodes CSARGGTGVDTEAFF.

This chain links TRBV10-3 with TRBJ2-7, with 7 nucleotides matching TRBD1. J was trimmed by 0 bases and V by 10 bases; bases with no gene match: 9. Germline CDR1 ENHRY, CDR2 SYGVKD. The CDR3 runs to 14 residues. The CDR3 sequence: CATTPDRSSYEQYF. The CDR3 bases are TGTGCCACCACCCCGGACAGGAGCTCCTACGAGCAGTACTTC.

The CDR3 region has the DNA TGTGCCAGCAGCTTAAGGGACCACACTTATTTT. Protein product: CASSLRDHTYF. V gene TRBV11-2 combines with J gene TRBJ2-3; possibly TRBD1 or TRBD2 for D (5 bases each). V was trimmed by 2 bases and J by 15 bases, leaving 12 bases between them. The length of the CDR3 is 11 residues. Germline assignment: CDR1 SGHAT and CDR2 FQNNGV.

This rearrangement joins TRBV20-1 to TRBJ2-1, with 9 bases lining up with TRBD2. The CDR3 has 17 residues. The germline CDR1 and CDR2 sequences are DFQATT and SNEGSKA (reference sequence). V trimming: 5 bases; J trimming: 4 bases; junction bases outside the gene matches: 15. The CDR3 nucleotides are TGCAGTGCTGCCCTGAGAGGCGGGAGGGGGCTATACAATGAGCAGTTCTTC. As protein: CSAALRGGRGLYNEQFF.

The chain carries TRBV3-1 and TRBJ1-1; D gene uncertain. CDR1 LGHDT and CDR2 YNNKEL come from the germline V gene (reference sequence). This CDR3 contains 13 residues. V lost 1 base and J 3 bases, leaving 6 bases between the germline ends. DNA for the CDR3: TGTGCCAGCAGCCAAGGCATGGACACTGAAGCTTTCTTT. This encodes CASSQGMDTEAFF.

This clonotype has a count of ten or more. This chain connects TRBV5-1 to TRBJ1-1; TRBD1 agrees at 8 bases. The CDR3 length is 15 residues. Per the germline V gene, CDR1 is SGHRS and CDR2 is YFSETQ. Trimming at V came to 4 bases and at J to 6 bases, leaving 11 bases not matched to a gene. The chain's CDR3 is CASSGKTGEFAEAFF. For the CDR3, the DNA is TGCGCCAGCAGCGGAAAGACAGGGGAGTTCGCTGAAGCTTTCTTT. The whole variable domain, filled in from reference TRBV5-1 and TRBJ1-1, reads KAGVTQTPRYLIKTRGQQVTLSCSPISGHRSVSWYQQTPGQGLQFLFEYFSETQRNKGNFPGRFSGRQFSNSRSEMNVSTLELGDSALYLCASSGKTGEFAEAFFGQGTRLTVV.

The table lists this clonotype with a few counts. This chain uses TRBV7-2 with TRBJ2-5; no reliable D call. The CDR3 consists of 13 residues. The ends were cut back, 2 bases at V and 0 bases at J, with 4 bases in the middle. Germline V gene lookup returns CDR1 SGHTA and CDR2 FQGNSA. The CDR3 loop is CASSLMYQETQYF. The CDR3 DNA reads as TGTGCCAGCAGCTTAATGTACCAAGAGACCCAGTACTTC.

There are a few counts of this clonotype. The chain is built from TRBV3-1 and TRBJ2-1; D uncertain. The CDR3 sequence is 13 residues long. Trimming took 4 bases from V and 5 from J, leaving 9 bases between them. Germline assignment: CDR1 LGHDT and CDR2 YNNKEL (reference sequence). The CDR3 DNA follows: TGTGCCAGCAGCCCCACCTATGACAATGAGCAGTTCTTC. This codes for CASSPTYDNEQFF.

J is TRBJ1-1 and V is TRBV19; TRBD1 aligns across 9 bases. Germline V lookup: CDR1 LNHDA, CDR2 SQIVND (reference sequence). The CDR3 length is 14 residues. After removal of 3 bases from V and 7 bases from J, the junction contained 6 bases not matched to a gene. The CDR3 sequence is CASSMGDRANEAFF. The CDR3 DNA sequence: TGTGCCAGTAGTATGGGGGACAGGGCCAATGAAGCTTTCTTT.

This clonotype has only a few counts. V and J are TRBV10-3 and TRBJ2-3; D is uncertain. The CDR3 extends over 13 amino acids. The germline V gene has CDR1 ENHRY and CDR2 SYGVKD. Trimming took 4 bases from V and 2 from J, leaving 7 bases between them. CDR3 in DNA: TGTGCCATCAGTGTGGGCGACACAGATACGCAGTATTTT. Translating it yields CAISVGDTDTQYF.